The 30 T cell receptor beta chains reported below all come from one sample, sequenced in a study of T cells in Graves' hyperthyroidism and ophthalmopathy. TCR beta CDR3 region amplification was performed from RNA transcripts. The TCR CDR3 was amplified in a first-round RT-PCR using the HTBI primer set. TCRdb ran MiXCR on the multiplex PCR reads and lists one entry per CDR3 protein. The repertoire holds some 600,000 distinct CDR3 sequences, with approximately 14% as singletons. The sequenced sample consisted of blood. These receptors were obtained from a woman in her twenties or thirties with Graves' hyperthyroidism that later progressed to Graves' ophthalmopathy.

V gene TRBV6-2 or TRBV6-3 combines with J gene TRBJ2-1; TRBD2 matches at 11 bases. This CDR3 region has 15 residues. Germline V gene lookup returns CDR1 MNHEY and CDR2 SVGEGT. The V gene end was trimmed by 5 bases and the J gene end by 15 bases; junction bases not matched to a gene: 15. The CDR3 protein is CASSRPGLAAEVRFF. CDR3 coding DNA: TGTGCCAGCAGTCGCCCGGGACTAGCGGCGGAGGTTAGGTTCTTC.

This sequence joins TRBV12-3 or TRBV12-4 and TRBJ1-5, with TRBD1 as a possible D gene (5 bases). The CDR3 runs 12 residues. Deletions cut 7 bases from V and 13 bases from J, with 17 bases between. The CDR3, as DNA: TGTGCCAGCACCCGGGGCTCTCAGCTTCAGCATTTT. Protein sequence: CASTRGSQLQHF.

This clonotype came up many times. This chain joins TRBV10-3 and TRBJ2-5; TRBD1 agrees at 8 bases. V lost 6 bases to trimming and J lost 4 bases; unmatched junction nucleotides: 4. The CDR3 has 13 amino acids. The germline CDR1 and CDR2 sequences are ENHRY and SYGVKD. The CDR3 loop is CAISPTGAETQYF. CDR3 nucleotide sequence: TGTGCCATCAGCCCGACAGGGGCAGAGACCCAGTACTTC.

In this sample, this clonotype turned up many times. The chain joins TRBV12-3 or TRBV12-4 to TRBJ2-1, with TRBD2 matching over 10 bases. There are 17 residues in the CDR3. Germline trimming cut 6 bases from V and 1 base from J; bases unmatched to any gene: 9. CDR3 sequence reads: CASSSSLAGVSYNEQFF. In DNA, the CDR3 is TGTGCCAGCAGCTCCTCGCTAGCGGGAGTTTCCTACAATGAGCAGTTCTTC.

This clonotype was observed at least ten times. The V gene is TRBV18, the J gene TRBJ1-1; TRBD1 might be the D (5 bases). This CDR3 is built from 16 residues. Trimming removed 6 bases at V and 1 base at J, with 18 bases between. Germline V lookup: CDR1 KGHSH, CDR2 LQKENI. The CDR3 bases are TGTGCCAGCTCCCGGTTGAGGGGCCCGGAGAACACTGAAGCTTTCTTT. As protein: CASSRLRGPENTEAFF.

Many counts were recorded for this clonotype. This chain uses TRBV3-1 with TRBJ1-1; possibly TRBD1 for D (6 bases). The CDR3 has 16 amino acids. Germline CDR1 is LGHDT and CDR2 is YNNKEL (reference sequence). V shed 2 bases and J shed 1 base, with 14 bases lying between them. This chain's CDR3 is CASSQPRTVANTEAFF. DNA for the CDR3: TGTGCCAGCAGCCAACCTCGGACAGTAGCGAACACTGAAGCTTTCTTT.

This clonotype has more than one count but fewer than ten. The chain links TRBV19 to TRBJ2-1; tentative D call: TRBD2 (6 bases). V was pared by 7 bases and J by 6 bases, with 19 bases between. Germline lookup yields CDR1 LNHDA and CDR2 SQIVND (reference sequence). The CDR3 extends over 15 amino acids. CDR3 residues: CASTWEAGRSNEQFF. CDR3 nucleotides: TGTGCCAGTACCTGGGAGGCTGGACGTTCCAATGAGCAGTTCTTC.

This clonotype came up a few times. The rearrangement uses TRBV7-3 and TRBJ1-4, with D tentatively TRBD1 (5 bases). With 5 bases removed from V and 6 bases from J, the gap between germline ends came to 22 bases. The CDR3 extends over 17 amino acids. CDR1 SGHTA and CDR2 FQGTGA come from the germline V gene. The CDR3 loop reads CASSQLNLHGGDEKLFF. The CDR3 nucleotides read TGTGCCAGCAGCCAACTTAACCTCCACGGGGGGGATGAAAAACTGTTTTTT.

This clonotype occurred many times. V gene TRBV6-2 or TRBV6-3 combines with J gene TRBJ2-7; D call uncertain. Looked up from germline, CDR1 is MNHEY and CDR2 is SVGEGT. Trimming took 2 bases from V and 4 from J, leaving 6 bases between them. This CDR3 comprises 12 residues. The CDR3 is CASSYVGYEQYF. The CDR3 DNA is TGTGCCAGCAGTTACGTGGGATACGAGCAGTACTTC.

This clonotype was counted only a few times. This chain uses TRBV4-2 with TRBJ2-3; 7 nucleotides match TRBD2. Trimming at V came to 0 bases and at J to 4 bases, leaving 16 bases not matched to a gene. The CDR3 is made up of 19 amino acids. Germline values: CDR1 LGHNA, CDR2 YNFKEQ. The CDR3 spells CASSQEGALVAGNADTQYF. The CDR3 region has the DNA TGTGCCAGCAGCCAAGAAGGTGCATTAGTAGCGGGTAACGCAGATACGCAGTATTTT.

Ten or more counts support this clonotype. The chain carries TRBV12-3 or TRBV12-4 and TRBJ2-7; D might be TRBD2 (6 bases). Deletions cut 1 base from V and 9 bases from J, with 13 bases between. The CDR3 extends over 13 amino acids. The CDR3 DNA reads as TGTGCCAGCAGTTTAGTGGGAGGTGGGGTGCAGTACTTC. Its translation: CASSLVGGGVQYF.

This clonotype occurred many times. The chain combines TRBV6-5 with TRBJ1-6; D unresolved. The CDR3 length is 17 residues. Germline CDR1 is MNHEY and CDR2 is SVGAGI. Trimming cost V 0 bases and J 5 bases, with 14 bases left between them. In DNA form, the CDR3 reads TGTGCCAGCAGTTACTCAGGCCTAAGTACCGATAATTCACCCCTCCACTTT. Protein sequence: CASSYSGLSTDNSPLHF.

This clonotype showed up many times. This chain links TRBV25-1 with TRBJ2-2; D ambiguous. Per the germline V gene, CDR1 is MGHDK and CDR2 is SYGVNS. Trimming pared 2 bases from V and 4 bases from J, leaving 14 bases between. CDR3 size: 16 residues. The CDR3 nucleotides are TGTGCCAGCAGTGAAGGGCCCATAGCCGGCACCGGGGAGCTGTTTTTT. Translated, it gives CASSEGPIAGTGELFF.

This clonotype was counted between two and nine times. This could be a read error, since a much larger clone is one nucleotide away. The J gene is TRBJ2-1, the V gene TRBV12-3 or TRBV12-4; 16 bases are shared with TRBD2. CDR3 length: 17 amino acids. The trim removed 6 bases at V and 9 bases at J, leaving 11 bases unmatched. The CDR3 protein is CASRGLAGGPSQGEQFF. Here the CDR3 DNA reads TGTGCCAGCAGGGGACTAGCGGGAGGGCCTTCTCAGGGTGAGCAGTTCTTC.

Worth noting for this clonotype: A single base separates this from a much larger clone, so it may be a read error. This chain connects TRBV6-9 to TRBJ2-2; TRBD2 might be the D (5 bases). Trimming stripped 4 bases from V and 3 bases from J, with 12 bases between. Germline values: CDR1 MNHGY, CDR2 SVAAGI. The CDR3 contains 15 residues. The CDR3 sequence is CASSLLGIYTGELFF. In nucleotides, the CDR3 is TGTGCCAGCAGTTTACTAGGGATTTACACCGGGGAGCTGTTTTTT.

This clonotype was counted many times. The chain joins TRBV2 to TRBJ2-1, with 11 bases that match TRBD2. Losses at the gene ends were 0 bases for V and 4 bases for J; bases not matched to a gene: 2. CDR3 length equals 16 residues. The germline V gene has CDR1 SNHLY and CDR2 FYNNEI. The CDR3 DNA is TGTGCCAGCAGTGAAGCCGGGACTAGCGGATACAATGAGCAGTTCTTC. Amino acids: CASSEAGTSGYNEQFF.

In its sample, this clonotype was seen many times. This chain connects TRBV13 to TRBJ2-1; 8 nucleotides match TRBD1. Trimming took 4 bases from V and 7 from J; bases not matched to a gene: 15. This CDR3 has 17 residues. Germline CDR1 is PRHDT and CDR2 is FYEKMQ (reference sequence). The CDR3 DNA reads TGTGCCAGCAGCTCAGCCCCCGGGCAGGGGGCGAGAAATGAGCAGTTCTTC. Translating gives CASSSAPGQGARNEQFF.

This clonotype was counted at least ten times. J is TRBJ2-4 and V is TRBV30; perhaps TRBD1 as D (5 bases). Trimming removed 8 bases from V and 0 bases from J, with 17 bases in between. This CDR3 has 15 residues. Looked up from germline, CDR1 is GTSNPN and CDR2 is SVGIG (reference sequence). The CDR3 DNA follows: TGTGCCACAACCGGTGGACATCTAGCCAAAAACATTCAGTACTTC. Encoded protein: CATTGGHLAKNIQYF.

This clonotype was detected many times. This rearrangement joins TRBV20-1 to TRBJ2-7, with D perhaps TRBD1 or TRBD2 (5 bases each). The V end lost 6 bases, the J end lost 0 bases, and 15 bases lay between the germline ends. Germline lookup yields CDR1 DFQATT and CDR2 SNEGSKA (reference sequence). The CDR3 runs 14 residues. The CDR3 here is CSAGLSATSYEQYF. CDR3 DNA sequence: TGCAGTGCGGGGCTTAGCGCCACCTCCTACGAGCAGTACTTC.

The sample holds many counts of this clonotype. The chain carries TRBV2 and TRBJ1-5; D is possibly TRBD1 (5 bases). Germline values: CDR1 SNHLY, CDR2 FYNNEI. CDR3 size: 15 residues. The V end lost 4 bases, the J end lost 0 bases, and 10 bases lay between the germline ends. The CDR3: CASSGGAYSNQPQHF. DNA of the CDR3: TGTGCCAGCAGTGGGGGCGCCTATAGCAATCAGCCCCAGCATTTT.

The chain combines TRBV9 with TRBJ2-5; D not resolved. This CDR3 has 11 residues. Germline V lookup: CDR1 SGDLS, CDR2 YYNGEE. With 1 base removed from V and 4 bases from J, the gap between germline ends came to 2 bases. The CDR3 spells CASSVLETQYF. For the CDR3, the DNA is TGTGCCAGCAGCGTATTAGAGACCCAGTACTTC.

In this sample, this clonotype turned up many times. This chain links TRBV28 with TRBJ1-4, with TRBD1 identical over 9 bases. Germline V lookup: CDR1 MDHEN, CDR2 SYDVKM. The CDR3 runs 16 residues. Trimming took 2 bases from V and 7 from J; bases not matched to a gene: 8. The CDR3 DNA follows: TGTGCCAGCAGTTTAGCACCGGGACAGGGATCTGAAAAACTGTTTTTT. It specifies CASSLAPGQGSEKLFF.

This clonotype was seen a few times. The V gene is TRBV5-8, the J gene TRBJ2-2; D gene uncertain. Trimming cost V 4 bases and J 1 base, with 11 bases left between them. Germline assignment: CDR1 SGHTS and CDR2 YDEGEE. The CDR3 sequence is 15 residues long. CDR3 region: CASSRTAQNTGELFF. The CDR3 bases are TGTGCCAGCAGCAGAACGGCCCAGAACACCGGGGAGCTGTTTTTT.

This clonotype was found many times. The genes are TRBV6-2 or TRBV6-3 and TRBJ2-5, with 10 bases fitting TRBD1. CDR1 and CDR2 (germline): MNHEY, SVGEGT. This CDR3 is 14 amino acids long. With 7 bases clipped from V and 4 bases from J, the junction kept 6 bases outside the gene matches. CDR3 sequence reads: CASTTDRGRETQYF. The CDR3, as DNA: TGTGCCAGCACGACTGACAGGGGGCGAGAGACCCAGTACTTC.

There are many counts of this clonotype. The chain couples TRBV12-3 or TRBV12-4 to TRBJ1-5, with a tentative D call TRBD1 (6 bases). V lost 3 bases and J lost 7, with 13 bases in between. This CDR3 region has 14 residues. The CDR3 loop is CASSFLGAEQPQHF. As DNA, the CDR3 is TGTGCCAGCAGTTTTTTGGGGGCGGAGCAGCCCCAGCATTTT.

At least ten counts were recorded for this clonotype. V gene TRBV19 combines with J gene TRBJ1-1; TRBD1 matches at 9 bases. V trimming: 6 bases; J trimming: 6 bases; junction bases outside the gene matches: 2. Germline lookup yields CDR1 LNHDA and CDR2 SQIVND (reference sequence). CDR3 length: 12 amino acids. The CDR3 reads CASSWDRAEAFF. The CDR3 DNA sequence: TGTGCCAGTAGCTGGGACAGGGCTGAAGCTTTCTTT.

This rearrangement joins TRBV2 to TRBJ1-2; D is perhaps TRBD1 (5 bases). CDR1 is SNHLY and CDR2 is FYNNEI in the germline V gene. Trimming removed 11 bases from V and 12 bases from J, with 22 bases in between. The CDR3 is 12 amino acids. CDR3 loop: CAGMGDSGGHTF. CDR3 nucleotides: TGTGCCGGCATGGGGGACTCGGGAGGCCACACCTTC.

This clonotype was observed many times. The CDR3 DNA reads as TGCAGCGTTGAGACTAGCGGGTTCTACAATGAGCAGTTCTTC. This codes for CSVETSGFYNEQFF. This sequence joins TRBV29-1 and TRBJ2-1; 10 bases are a match to TRBD2. CDR1 SQVTM and CDR2 ANQGSEA come from the germline V gene. CDR3 length: 14 amino acids. J was trimmed by 3 bases and V by 3 bases; bases with no gene match: 2.

Many counts were recorded for this clonotype. The V gene is TRBV28, the J gene TRBJ2-3; 7 positions agree with TRBD2. Germline V lookup: CDR1 MDHEN, CDR2 SYDVKM. The CDR3 length is 15 residues. The V and J ends lost 4 bases and 0 bases, in that order; junction bases with no gene match: 4. CDR3 DNA: TGTGCCAGCAGTTCCAGCGGGGCTAGCACAGATACGCAGTATTTT. Encoded protein: CASSSSGASTDTQYF.

The chain uses TRBV11-2 and TRBJ2-1; 11 bases are shared with TRBD2. This CDR3 spans 19 amino acids. Germline loops: CDR1 SGHAT, CDR2 FQNNGV. Unmatched junction bases numbered 15, after V lost 2 bases and J lost 6 bases. CDR3 nucleotide sequence: TGTGCCAGCAGCTTAATCCAGCGAGTAGCGGGAGGGGCTGGCAATGAGCAGTTCTTC. This encodes CASSLIQRVAGGAGNEQFF.